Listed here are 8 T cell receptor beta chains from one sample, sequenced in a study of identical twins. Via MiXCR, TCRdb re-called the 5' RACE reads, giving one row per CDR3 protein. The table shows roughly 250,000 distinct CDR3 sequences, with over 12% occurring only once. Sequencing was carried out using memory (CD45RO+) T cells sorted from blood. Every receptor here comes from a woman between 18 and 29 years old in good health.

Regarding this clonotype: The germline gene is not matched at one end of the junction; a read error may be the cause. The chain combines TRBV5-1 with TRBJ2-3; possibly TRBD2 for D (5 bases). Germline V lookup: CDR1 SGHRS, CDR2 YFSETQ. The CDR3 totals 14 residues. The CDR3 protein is CASSSLAGTDTQYF. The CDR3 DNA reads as TGTGCCAGCAGCTCGCTAGCCGGCACAGATACGCAGTATTTT.

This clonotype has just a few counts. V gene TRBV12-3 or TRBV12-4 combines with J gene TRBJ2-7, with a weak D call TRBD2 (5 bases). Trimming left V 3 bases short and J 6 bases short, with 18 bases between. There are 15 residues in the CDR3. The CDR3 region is CASSLVHGDVSEQYF. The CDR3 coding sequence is TGTGCCAGCAGTTTGGTGCACGGGGATGTGTCCGAGCAGTACTTC.

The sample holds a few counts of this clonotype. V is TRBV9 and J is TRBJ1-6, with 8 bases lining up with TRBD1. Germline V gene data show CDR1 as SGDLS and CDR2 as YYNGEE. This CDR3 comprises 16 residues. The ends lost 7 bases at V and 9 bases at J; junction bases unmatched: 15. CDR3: CASGSLDRGRRSPLHF. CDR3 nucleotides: TGTGCCAGCGGGTCCCTTGACAGGGGAAGGCGTTCACCCCTCCACTTT. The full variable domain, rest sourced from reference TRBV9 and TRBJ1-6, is DSGVTQTPKHLITATGQRVTLRCSPRSGDLSVYWYQQSLDQGLQFLIQYYNGEERAKGNILERFSAQQFPDLHSELNLSSLELGDSALYFCASGSLDRGRRSPLHFGNGTRLTVT.

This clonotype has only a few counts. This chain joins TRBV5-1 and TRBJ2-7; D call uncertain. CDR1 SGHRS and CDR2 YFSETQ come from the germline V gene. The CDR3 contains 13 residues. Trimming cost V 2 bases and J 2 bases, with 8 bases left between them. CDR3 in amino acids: CASSLAMAYEQYF. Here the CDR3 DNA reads TGCGCCAGCAGCTTAGCGATGGCCTACGAGCAGTACTTC.

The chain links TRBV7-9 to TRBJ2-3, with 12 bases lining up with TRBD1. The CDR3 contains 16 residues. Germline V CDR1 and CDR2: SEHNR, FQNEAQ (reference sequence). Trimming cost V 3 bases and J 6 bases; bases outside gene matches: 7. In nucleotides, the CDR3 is TGTGCCAGCAGCTTTCACCCGGGACAGGGGGCGGATACGCAGTATTTT. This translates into CASSFHPGQGADTQYF. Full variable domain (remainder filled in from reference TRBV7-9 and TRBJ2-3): DTGVSQNPRHKITKRGQNVTFRCDPISEHNRLYWYRQTLGQGPEFLTYFQNEAQLEKSRLLSDRFSAERPKGSFSTLEIQRTEQGDSAMYLCASSFHPGQGADTQYFGPGTRLTVL.

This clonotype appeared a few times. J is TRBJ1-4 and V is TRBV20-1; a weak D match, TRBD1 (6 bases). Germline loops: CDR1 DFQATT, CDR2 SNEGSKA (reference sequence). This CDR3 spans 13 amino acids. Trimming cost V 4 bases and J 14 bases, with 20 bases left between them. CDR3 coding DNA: TGCAGTGCTACAGACAGGCCTGCCGTGGGGCTGTTTTTT. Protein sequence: CSATDRPAVGLFF.

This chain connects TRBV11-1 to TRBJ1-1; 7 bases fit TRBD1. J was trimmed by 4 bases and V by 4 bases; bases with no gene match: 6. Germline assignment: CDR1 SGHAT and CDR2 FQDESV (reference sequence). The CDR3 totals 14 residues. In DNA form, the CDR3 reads TGTGCCAGCAGCTCGCAAGACAGGGTCACTGAAGCTTTCTTT. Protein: CASSSQDRVTEAFF.

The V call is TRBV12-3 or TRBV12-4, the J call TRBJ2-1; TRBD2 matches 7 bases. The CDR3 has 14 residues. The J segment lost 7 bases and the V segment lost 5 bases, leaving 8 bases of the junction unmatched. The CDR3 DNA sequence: TGTGCCAGCAGTCCCCGGGGGGTCAGGAATGAGCAGTTCTTC. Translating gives CASSPRGVRNEQFF.